The 8 T cell receptor beta chains presented below share a single source sample, sequenced in a study of T-cell memory formation after mild COVID-19. Each CDR3 protein is one row after TCRdb ran MiXCR on the 5' RACE reads. The table shows almost 350,000 distinct CDR3 sequences, with roughly 20% occurring only once. The sequencing sample was made of PBMCs or a T cell subset sorted from them (not recorded which). The receptor source for this set is a man in his late teens or twenties who had mild COVID-19 (a few samples of this study predate the infection). Cell type and time point are not known.

This clonotype was detected a few times. The gene calls are TRBV20-1 and TRBJ2-7; D remains ambiguous. Germline CDR1 is DFQATT and CDR2 is SNEGSKA (reference sequence). This CDR3 is built from 11 residues. V shed 0 bases and J shed 12 bases, with 12 bases lying between them. In DNA form, the CDR3 reads TGCAGTGCTAGAGATCTTACCCCCCCGTACGTC. It is translated as CSARDLTPPYV.

J is TRBJ1-5 and V is TRBV27; D is unclear. Between the trimmed V and J ends, which lost 6 bases and 6 bases, there was a span of 15 bases. The CDR3 extends over 14 amino acids. In germline, CDR1 is MNHEY, CDR2 SMNVEV (reference sequence). The CDR3 DNA reads as TGTGCCAGCAGATGGATGGCGGCCGGTCAGCCCCAGCATTTT. Amino acid sequence: CASRWMAAGQPQHF.

This chain joins TRBV29-1 and TRBJ2-2; the D is unclear. This CDR3 has 13 residues. Per the germline V gene, CDR1 is SQVTM and CDR2 is ANQGSEA. The V end was cut by 4 bases, the J end by 5 bases, with 11 bases between. The CDR3 DNA is TGCAGCGTTGCTCAGTGGGAAACCGGGGAGCTGTTTTTT. Translating gives CSVAQWETGELFF.

V and J are TRBV12-3 or TRBV12-4 and TRBJ1-1; D remains ambiguous. The CDR3 spans 15 residues. V lost 5 bases and J 1 base, leaving 14 bases between the germline ends. CDR3 protein: CASSVPPGANTEAFF. CDR3 nucleotides: TGTGCCAGCAGTGTCCCGCCGGGAGCGAACACTGAAGCTTTCTTT.

This clonotype was counted only a few times. The V and J genes are TRBV5-1 and TRBJ1-1, with 7 positions matching TRBD1. V shed 4 bases, J shed 1 base, and the junction held 4 bases outside the gene matches. Germline CDR1 and CDR2: SGHRS and YFSETQ. This CDR3 contains 14 residues. In DNA, the CDR3 is TGCGCCAGCAGCCGAGGGACAGAGAACACTGAAGCTTTCTTT. Amino acids: CASSRGTENTEAFF.

This clonotype was recorded once. The chain combines TRBV12-3 or TRBV12-4 with TRBJ1-2; a weak D match, TRBD1 (5 bases). V lost 5 bases and J lost 4, with 11 bases in between. This CDR3 has 13 amino acids. The CDR3 sequence: CASSRGGSYGYTF. The CDR3 DNA reads TGTGCCAGCAGTCGGGGGGGAAGCTATGGCTACACCTTC.

This clonotype turned up a few times. This chain joins TRBV3-2 and TRBJ2-7; TRBD1 reflects the table's D call only, with no check against the DNA. TRBV3-2 is shown as a pseudogene. This CDR3 spans 14 amino acids. The CDR3 reads CASSQDRTGTEQYV. The CDR3 bases are TGTGCCAGCAGCCAAGATCGTACAGGGACCGAGCAGTACGTC.

The rearrangement links TRBV4-2 to TRBJ2-3; no clear D. The CDR3 spans 14 residues. The germline CDR1 and CDR2 sequences are LGHNA and YNFKEQ. The V and J ends lost 0 bases and 6 bases respectively, with 10 bases between them. The chain's CDR3 is CASSQDTVTDTQYF. CDR3 sequence (DNA): TGTGCCAGCAGCCAAGACACGGTCACTGATACGCAGTATTTT.